The 8 T cell receptor beta chains reported below all come from one sample, sequenced in a study of T cells in Graves' hyperthyroidism and ophthalmopathy. Authors of the study amplified TCR beta CDR3 regions from RNA transcripts. HTBI primers were used for first-round RT-PCR of the TCR CDR3. MiXCR, run by TCRdb on the multiplex PCR reads, gives a single entry per CDR3 protein. The sample includes a few hundred thousand distinct CDR3 sequences, 15% to 20% of them seen just once. The source material was blood. The source is a woman between 40 and 50 years old with Graves' ophthalmopathy.

The table lists this clonotype with many counts. The J gene is TRBJ1-2, the V gene TRBV28; D ambiguous. The CDR3 totals 17 residues. Trimming stripped 1 base from V and 7 bases from J, with 22 bases between. Germline CDR1 MDHEN, CDR2 SYDVKM. CDR3 residues: CASSLFGPIGERGGYTF. For the CDR3, the DNA is TGTGCCAGCAGTTTATTCGGCCCCATCGGCGAGCGGGGTGGCTACACCTTC.

This clonotype was recorded many times. The rearrangement uses TRBV11-2 and TRBJ2-7, with D possibly TRBD1 on 6 matching bases. V lost 0 bases and J 0 bases, leaving 12 bases between the germline ends. CDR3 length equals 16 residues. Germline V lookup: CDR1 SGHAT, CDR2 FQNNGV. CDR3 sequence: CASSLEGAAHSYEQYF. The CDR3 coding sequence is TGTGCCAGCAGCTTAGAGGGGGCCGCCCACTCCTACGAGCAGTACTTC.

In this sample, this clonotype turned up many times. The rearrangement links TRBV18 to TRBJ1-5; D not resolved. Germline assignment: CDR1 KGHSH and CDR2 LQKENI. This CDR3 spans 13 amino acids. V dropped 3 bases and J dropped 8 bases, with 11 bases sitting between them. The CDR3 DNA sequence: TGTGCCAGCTCACCGAAGGCGGGGAAGCCCCAGCATTTT. Protein sequence: CASSPKAGKPQHF.

The V call is TRBV30, the J call TRBJ2-7; 10 bases match TRBD1. V trimming: 2 bases; J trimming: 3 bases; junction bases outside the gene matches: 4. From germline, CDR1 is GTSNPN and CDR2 SVGIG (reference sequence). The CDR3 extends over 14 amino acids. In nucleotides, the CDR3 is TGTGCCTGGAGTCAAGGGACAGGGGACTACGAGCAGTACTTC. Its translation is CAWSQGTGDYEQYF.

This clonotype appeared many times. The CDR3 DNA reads as TGTGCCAGCAGTTTATTGTTCGGGGCCATTCAGTACTTC. Residues: CASSLLFGAIQYF. This sequence joins TRBV28 and TRBJ2-4; either TRBD1 or TRBD2 may supply D (5 bases each). CDR1 is MDHEN and CDR2 is SYDVKM in the germline V gene. The length of the CDR3 is 13 residues. Trimming pared 1 base from V and 9 bases from J, leaving 10 bases between. The whole variable domain, remainder taken from reference TRBV28 and TRBJ2-4, is DVKVTQSSRYLVKRTGEKVFLECVQDMDHENMFWYRQDPGLGLRLIYFSYDVKMKEKGDIPEGYSVSREKKERFSLILESASTNQTSMYLCASSLLFGAIQYFGAGTRLSVL.

This clonotype was seen many times. V is TRBV6-5 and J is TRBJ1-5, with D tentatively TRBD1 (6 bases). The CDR3 has 17 residues. Per germline, CDR1 MNHEY and CDR2 SVGAGI. V dropped 2 bases and J dropped 0 bases, with 14 bases sitting between them. As DNA, the CDR3 is TGTGCCAGCAGTTACGACCATCAGGGGTATAGCAATCAGCCCCAGCATTTT. This sequence encodes CASSYDHQGYSNQPQHF.

This clonotype appeared many times. The J gene is TRBJ1-1, the V gene TRBV20-1; D possibly corresponds to TRBD1 (6 bases). Germline V lookup: CDR1 DFQATT, CDR2 SNEGSKA (reference sequence). The ends were cut back, 6 bases at V and 11 bases at J, with 19 bases in the middle. The CDR3 consists of 12 residues. The CDR3 is CSAKDSGAGAFF. The CDR3 nucleotides are TGCAGTGCAAAGGATTCAGGGGCTGGGGCTTTCTTT.

Remarks on this clonotype: A clone one base away is much larger, so this may be a read error. V gene TRBV7-2 combines with J gene TRBJ2-2; no reliable D call. This CDR3 contains 12 residues. The germline gives CDR1 SGHTA, CDR2 FQGNSA. The CDR3 here is CASSQDEAELFF. CDR3 sequence (DNA): TGCGCCAGCAGCCAAGACGAAGCGGAGCTGTTTTTT.